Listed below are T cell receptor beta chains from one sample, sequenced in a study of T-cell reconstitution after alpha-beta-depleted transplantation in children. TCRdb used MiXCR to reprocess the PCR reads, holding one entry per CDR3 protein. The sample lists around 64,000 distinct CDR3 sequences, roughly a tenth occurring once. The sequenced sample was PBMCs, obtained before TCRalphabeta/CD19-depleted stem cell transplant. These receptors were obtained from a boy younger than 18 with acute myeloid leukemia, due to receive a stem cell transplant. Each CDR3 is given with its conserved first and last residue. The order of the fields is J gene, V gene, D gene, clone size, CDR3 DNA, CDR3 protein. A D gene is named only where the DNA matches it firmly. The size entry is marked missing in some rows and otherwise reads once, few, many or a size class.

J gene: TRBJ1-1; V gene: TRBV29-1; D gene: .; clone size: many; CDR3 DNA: TGCAGCGTTTTCAGGGCCATGAACACTGAAGCTTTCTTT; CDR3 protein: CSVFRAMNTEAFF
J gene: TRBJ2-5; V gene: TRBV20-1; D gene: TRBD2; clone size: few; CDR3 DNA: TGCAGTGCTAGAGGTGGGACTAGCGGATGGGAGACCCAGTACTTC; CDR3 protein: CSARGGTSGWETQYF
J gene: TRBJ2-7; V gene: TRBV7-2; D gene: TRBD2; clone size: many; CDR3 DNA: TGTGCCAGCAGCTTAGGGACGGGAGGGTCCTACGAGCAGTACTTC; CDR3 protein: CASSLGTGGSYEQYF
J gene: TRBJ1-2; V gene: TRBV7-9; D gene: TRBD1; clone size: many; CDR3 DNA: TGTGCCAGCAGCACATGGACAGGGGACTATGGCTACACCTTC; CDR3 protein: CASSTWTGDYGYTF
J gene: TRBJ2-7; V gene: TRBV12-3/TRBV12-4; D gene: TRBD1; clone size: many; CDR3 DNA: TGTGCCAGCAGTTTAAGGTCCGGGACAGGGAACTACGAGCAGTACTTC; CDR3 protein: CASSLRSGTGNYEQYF
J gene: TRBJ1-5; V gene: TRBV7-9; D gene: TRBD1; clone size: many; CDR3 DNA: TGTGCCAGCTCCCAGGGGGAGAATCAGCCCCAGCATTTT; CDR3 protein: CASSQGENQPQHF
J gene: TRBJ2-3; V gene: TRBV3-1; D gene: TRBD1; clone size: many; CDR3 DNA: TGTGCCAGCAGCCAAGATCCGGGACAGGGGATTGGAGATACGCAGTATTTT; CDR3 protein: CASSQDPGQGIGDTQYF
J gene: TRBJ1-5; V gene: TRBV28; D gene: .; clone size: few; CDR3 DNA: TGTGCCAGCGGGGGGAGTGCGAGGGGGAGTCAGCCCCAGCATTTT; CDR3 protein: CASGGSARGSQPQHF
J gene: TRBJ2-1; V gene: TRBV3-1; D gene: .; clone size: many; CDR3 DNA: TGTGCCAGCAGCCAAGAACGGGTCGGTGAGCAGTTCTTC; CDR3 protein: CASSQERVGEQFF
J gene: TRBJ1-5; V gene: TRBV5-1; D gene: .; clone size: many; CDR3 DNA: TGCGCCAGCAGCTTGTCAGGGAATAGCAATCAGCCCCAGCATTTT; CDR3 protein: CASSLSGNSNQPQHF
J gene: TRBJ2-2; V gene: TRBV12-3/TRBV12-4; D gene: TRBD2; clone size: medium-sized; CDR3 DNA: TGTGCCAGCAGAACCGGGGGGGCCAACACCGGGGAGCTGTTTTTT; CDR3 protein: CASRTGGANTGELFF
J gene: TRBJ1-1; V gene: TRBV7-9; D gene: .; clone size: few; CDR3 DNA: TGTGCCAGCAGCTTATTTACCGGGACAAGGGACACTGAAGCTTTCTTT; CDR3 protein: CASSLFTGTRDTEAFF
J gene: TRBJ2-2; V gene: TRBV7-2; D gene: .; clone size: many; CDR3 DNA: TGTGCCAGCAGCTTTACTAGCTTGAATGCCGGGGAGCTGTTTTTT; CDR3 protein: CASSFTSLNAGELFF
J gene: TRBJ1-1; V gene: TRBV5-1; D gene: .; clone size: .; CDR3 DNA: TGCGCCAGCAGCAATGGTGGGACTGAAGCTTTCTTT; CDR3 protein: CASSNGGTEAFF
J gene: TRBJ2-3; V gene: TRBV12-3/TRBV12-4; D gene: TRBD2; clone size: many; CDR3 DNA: TGTGCCAGCAGATTTATTGGGACTAGCGGCACAGATACGCAGTATTTT; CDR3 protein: CASRFIGTSGTDTQYF
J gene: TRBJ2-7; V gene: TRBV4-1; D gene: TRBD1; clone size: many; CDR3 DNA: TGCGCCAGCAGCCAGACCCGGGACAGATCCTACGAGCAGTACTTC; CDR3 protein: CASSQTRDRSYEQYF
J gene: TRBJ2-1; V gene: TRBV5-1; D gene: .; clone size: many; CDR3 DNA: TGCGCCAGCAGCCCCCGCCTAGCGACCAACCACAATGAGCAGTTCTTC; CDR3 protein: CASSPRLATNHNEQFF
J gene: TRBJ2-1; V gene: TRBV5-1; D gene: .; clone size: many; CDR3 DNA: TGCGCCAGCAGCTTGGGCCCCGGGGTGATGCAGTTCTTC; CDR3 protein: CASSLGPGVMQFF
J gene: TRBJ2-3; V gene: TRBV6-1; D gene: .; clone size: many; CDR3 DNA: TGTGCCAGCAGCAAGTTAGTAACAGATACGCAGTATTTT; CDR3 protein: CASSKLVTDTQYF
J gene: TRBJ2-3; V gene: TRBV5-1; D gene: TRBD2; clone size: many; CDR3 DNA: TGCGCCAGCAGCCCGGGACTAGCGACCCAAACAGATACGCAGTATTTT; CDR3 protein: CASSPGLATQTDTQYF
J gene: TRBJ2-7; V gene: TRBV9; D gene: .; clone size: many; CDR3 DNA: TGTGCCAGCAGCGTAGATTCTAGCACGTACGAGCAGTACTTC; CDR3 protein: CASSVDSSTYEQYF
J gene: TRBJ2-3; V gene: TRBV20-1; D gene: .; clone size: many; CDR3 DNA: TGCAGTGCTCCGGTAGTGGGGGGCGGAGATACGCAGTATTTT; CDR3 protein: CSAPVVGGGDTQYF
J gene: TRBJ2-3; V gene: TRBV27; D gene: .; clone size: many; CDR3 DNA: TGTGCCAGCATGGGGCAGCCCAGACTTCACACAGATACGCAGTATTTT; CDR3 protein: CASMGQPRLHTDTQYF
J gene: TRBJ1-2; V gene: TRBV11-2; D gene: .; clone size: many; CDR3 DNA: TGTGCCAGCAGCTTCGCCGGGGGACCCCTCTATGGCTACACCTTC; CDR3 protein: CASSFAGGPLYGYTF
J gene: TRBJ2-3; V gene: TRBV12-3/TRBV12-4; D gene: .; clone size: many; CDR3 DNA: TGTGCCAGCAGTTCCCGAGCCACAGATACGCAGTATTTT; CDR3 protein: CASSSRATDTQYF
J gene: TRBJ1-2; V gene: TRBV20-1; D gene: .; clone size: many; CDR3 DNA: TGCAGTGCTAGACGAACAGGGTCCGTCTATGGCTACACCTTC; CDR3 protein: CSARRTGSVYGYTF
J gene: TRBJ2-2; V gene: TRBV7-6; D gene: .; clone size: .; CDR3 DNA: TGTGCCAGCAGCGCACAGGGCGGGGAGCTGTTTTTT; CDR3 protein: CASSAQGGELFF
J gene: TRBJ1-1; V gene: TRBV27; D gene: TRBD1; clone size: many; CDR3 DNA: TGTGCCAGCAGGCGACAGGGGCCTACTGAAGCTTTCTTT; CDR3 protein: CASRRQGPTEAFF
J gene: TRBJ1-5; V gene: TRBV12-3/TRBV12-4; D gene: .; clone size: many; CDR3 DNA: TGTGCCAGCAGCCCAAGGGAGGGTCTTGGGGGCAATCAGCCCCAGCATTTT; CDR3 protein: CASSPREGLGGNQPQHF
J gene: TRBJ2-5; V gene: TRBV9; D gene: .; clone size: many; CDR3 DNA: TGTGCCAGCAGCGCTCCCTGGGAGACCCAGTACTTC; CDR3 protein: CASSAPWETQYF
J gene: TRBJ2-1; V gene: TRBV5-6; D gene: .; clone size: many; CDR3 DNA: TGTGCCAGCAGCTTGGAGCCAGCGAGCTCCTACAATGAGCAGTTCTTC; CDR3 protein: CASSLEPASSYNEQFF
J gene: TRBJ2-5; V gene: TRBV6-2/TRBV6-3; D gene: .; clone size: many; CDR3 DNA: TGTGCCAGCTGGGGGGGCCGTCGGGATGAGACCCAGTACTTC; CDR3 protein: CASWGGRRDETQYF
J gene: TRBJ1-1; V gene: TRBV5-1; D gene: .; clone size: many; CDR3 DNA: TGCGCCAGCAGTCCCGGGAAGGAGGGCACTGAAGCTTTCTTT; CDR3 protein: CASSPGKEGTEAFF
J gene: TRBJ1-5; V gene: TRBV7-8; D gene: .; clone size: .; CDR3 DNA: TGTGCCAGCAGCTTAGCGTTGTCAGTATATCAGCCCCAGCATTTT; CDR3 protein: CASSLALSVYQPQHF
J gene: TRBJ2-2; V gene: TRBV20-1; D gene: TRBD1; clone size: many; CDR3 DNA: TGCAGTGCTGGACAGGGGAACACCGGGGAGCTGTTTTTT; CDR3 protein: CSAGQGNTGELFF
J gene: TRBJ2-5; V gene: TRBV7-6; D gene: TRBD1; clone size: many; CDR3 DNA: TGTGCCAGCAGCTTATCGGGGACAGACAAACAAGAGACCCAGTACTTC; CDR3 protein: CASSLSGTDKQETQYF
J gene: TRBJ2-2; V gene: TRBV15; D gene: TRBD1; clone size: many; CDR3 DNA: TGTGCCACCAGCGATACTACAGGGGGCTTCGGGGAGCTGTTTTTT; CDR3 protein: CATSDTTGGFGELFF
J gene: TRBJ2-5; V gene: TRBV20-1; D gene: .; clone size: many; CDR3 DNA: TGCAGTGCGCTAAGAACCGGCATACAAGAGACCCAGTACTTC; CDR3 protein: CSALRTGIQETQYF